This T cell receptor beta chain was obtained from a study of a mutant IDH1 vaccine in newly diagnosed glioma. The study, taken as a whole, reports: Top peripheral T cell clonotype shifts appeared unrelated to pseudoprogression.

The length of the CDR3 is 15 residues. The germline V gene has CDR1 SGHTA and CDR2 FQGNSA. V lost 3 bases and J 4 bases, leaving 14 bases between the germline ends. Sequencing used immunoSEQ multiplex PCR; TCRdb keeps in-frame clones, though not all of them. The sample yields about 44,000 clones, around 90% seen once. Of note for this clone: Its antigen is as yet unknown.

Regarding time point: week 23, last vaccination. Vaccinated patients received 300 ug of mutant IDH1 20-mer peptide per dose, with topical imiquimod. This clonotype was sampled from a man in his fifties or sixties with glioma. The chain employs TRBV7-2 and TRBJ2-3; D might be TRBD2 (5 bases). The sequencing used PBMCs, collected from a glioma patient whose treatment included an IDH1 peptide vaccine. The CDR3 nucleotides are TGTGCCAGCAGCTTCGCGGGCCTTAGGTCAGATACGCAGTATTTT. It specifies CASSFAGLRSDTQYF.